These 3 T cell receptor beta chains originate from one sample sequenced in a study of regulatory T cells in long-lasting Graves disease. The time point was: newly diagnosed GD, antithyroid drugs for less than 3 months. Construction of the TCR library relied on RNA isolated from PBMCs. For TCR beta, libraries came from iRepertoire HTBI primers and Arm-PCR of CDR3 regions. TCRdb used MiXCR to reprocess the multiplex PCR reads, holding one entry per CDR3 protein. In the table there are around 500,000 distinct CDR3 sequences, roughly 16% of which are singletons. These data were likewise used in another study, on T cells in Graves' hyperthyroidism and ophthalmopathy.

The sample here was peripheral blood mononuclear cells (PBMCs), taken at new diagnosis, from a patient treated with antithyroid drugs. The receptors originated from a woman aged 40 to 65 with Graves disease.

This clonotype occurred a few times. The V and J genes are TRBV10-3 and TRBJ1-2, with a weak D call TRBD1 (6 bases). Trimming left V 2 bases short and J 5 bases short, with 9 bases between. The CDR3 loop spans 13 amino acids. Germline CDR1 reads ENHRY; CDR2 reads SYGVKD. The DNA of the CDR3 is TGTGCCATCAGTGAGACAGGGTTTTATGGCTACACCTTC. Its translation is CAISETGFYGYTF.

There are a few counts of this clonotype. The rearrangement joins TRBV6-1 to TRBJ2-1; TRBD2 matches at 15 bases. V dropped 8 bases and J dropped 7; count of bases not matched to a gene: 9. Germline V CDR1 and CDR2: MNHNS, SASEGT. CDR3 length: 16 amino acids. CDR3 amino acids: CASRRTSGGAGNEQFF. CDR3 in DNA: TGTGCCAGCCGAAGGACTAGCGGGGGGGCCGGTAATGAGCAGTTCTTC.

Only a few counts were recorded for this clonotype. The chain recombines TRBV7-6 with TRBJ1-4; 10 nucleotides agree with TRBD1. The germline CDR1 and CDR2 sequences are SGHVS and FNYEAQ. The length of the CDR3 is 17 residues. The junction had 8 bases not matched to a gene; V was cut back by 5 bases and J by 2 bases. DNA of the CDR3: TGTGCCAGCAGCCCCCGACAGGGGGCGAGTACTAATGAAAAACTGTTTTTT. This translates into CASSPRQGASTNEKLFF.